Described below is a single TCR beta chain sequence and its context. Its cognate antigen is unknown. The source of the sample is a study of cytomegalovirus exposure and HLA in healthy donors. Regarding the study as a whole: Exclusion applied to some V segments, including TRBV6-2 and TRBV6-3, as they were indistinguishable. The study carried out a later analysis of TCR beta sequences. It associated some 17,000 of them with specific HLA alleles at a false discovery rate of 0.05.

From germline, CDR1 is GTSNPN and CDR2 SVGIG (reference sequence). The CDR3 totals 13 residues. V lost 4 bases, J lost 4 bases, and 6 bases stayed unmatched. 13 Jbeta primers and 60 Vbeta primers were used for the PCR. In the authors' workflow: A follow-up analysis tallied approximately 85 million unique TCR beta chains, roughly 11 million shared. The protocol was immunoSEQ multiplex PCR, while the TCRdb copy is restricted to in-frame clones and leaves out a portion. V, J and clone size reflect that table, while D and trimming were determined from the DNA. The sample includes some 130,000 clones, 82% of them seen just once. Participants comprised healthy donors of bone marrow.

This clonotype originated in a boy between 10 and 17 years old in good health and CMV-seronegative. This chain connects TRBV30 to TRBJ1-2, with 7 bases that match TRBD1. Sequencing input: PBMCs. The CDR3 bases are TGTGCCTGGAACAGAGGACAGGTCTATGGCTACACCTTC. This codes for CAWNRGQVYGYTF.